The entry that follows covers one T cell receptor beta chain sequence. The data derive from a study of cytomegalovirus exposure and HLA in healthy donors. The CDR3 spans 16 residues. Germline loops: CDR1 MNHEY, CDR2 SVGAGI. Trimming took 2 bases from V and 0 from J, leaving 11 bases between them. Profiling relied on immunoSEQ multiplex PCR, and the TCRdb table lists in-frame clones only, not all of them. The sample shows over 150,000 clones, more than 65% of them seen only once. The TCR was taken from a woman aged 25 to 45 in good health and CMV-seropositive. The V and J genes are TRBV6-5 and TRBJ1-3; tentative D call: TRBD1 (5 bases). The specimen sequenced was PBMCs. CDR3 nucleotide sequence: TGTGCCAGCAGTTACAACCAGGGCCCCTCTGGAAACACCATATATTTT. Protein sequence: CASSYNQGPSGNTIYF.